This entry lists 31 T cell receptor beta chains sequenced from one sample in a study of cytomegalovirus exposure and HLA in healthy donors. The study ran its PCR with 60 Vbeta and 13 Jbeta primers. Data came from immunoSEQ multiplex PCR; TCRdb stores just in-frame clones and leaves some out. The sample holds roughly 100,000 clones; about three quarters are singletons and the top ten take roughly 5%. Sequencing input: PBMCs. These receptor sequences come from a male donor in good health and CMV-seronegative.

This clone was seen only a few times. The chain couples TRBV27 to TRBJ2-1; D may be TRBD1 (6 bases). V lost 5 bases and J 6 bases, leaving 17 bases between the germline ends. The CDR3 has 15 residues. Germline loops: CDR1 MNHEY, CDR2 SMNVEV (reference sequence). CDR3 in amino acids: CASSLQGMLGNEQFF. CDR3 nucleotides: TGTGCCAGCAGTCTACAGGGTATGCTTGGCAATGAGCAGTTCTTC.

This chain links TRBV4-3 with TRBJ2-6; tentatively, D is TRBD1 (5 bases). The V end was cut by 1 base, the J end by 0 bases, with 16 bases between. CDR3 length equals 19 residues. The V gene's germline CDR1 is LGHNA and CDR2 YSLEER. In nucleotides, the CDR3 is TGCGCCAGCAGCCAAGTCCTCCCAGGGATAAACTCTGGGGCCAACGTCCTGACTTTC. Protein sequence: CASSQVLPGINSGANVLTF.

J is TRBJ2-1 and V is TRBV7-2, with 7 bases fitting TRBD1. Germline trimming cut 5 bases from V and 0 bases from J; bases unmatched to any gene: 4. Per the germline V gene, CDR1 is SGHTA and CDR2 is FQGNSA. This CDR3 has 15 amino acids. Written as DNA, the CDR3 is TGTGCCAGCAGCGTACAGGGGAGCTCCTACAATGAGCAGTTCTTC. Its translation is CASSVQGSSYNEQFF.

The chain combines TRBV6-5 with TRBJ2-5; TRBD2 aligns across 10 bases. With 7 bases clipped from V and 5 bases from J, the junction kept 10 bases outside the gene matches. The V gene's germline CDR1 is MNHEY and CDR2 SVGAGI. The CDR3 consists of 15 residues. The CDR3 sequence is CASMAGLAFQETQYF. CDR3 nucleotide sequence: TGTGCCAGCATGGCGGGACTAGCGTTTCAGGAGACCCAGTACTTC.

This clone has only a few counts. This sequence joins TRBV19 and TRBJ2-2, with 8 bases aligning to TRBD1. V lost 5 bases and J lost 5; bases outside the gene matches: 7. Germline CDR1 and CDR2: LNHDA and SQIVND (reference sequence). This CDR3 region has 15 residues. CDR3 in amino acids: CASSPDRVVTGELFF. In DNA, the CDR3 is TGTGCCAGTAGTCCGGACAGGGTGGTGACCGGGGAGCTGTTTTTT.

This clone was counted once. The junction shows a germline mismatch at one end, possibly a read error. The genes are TRBV28 and TRBJ2-7, with D perhaps matching TRBD2 (5 bases). This CDR3 contains 13 residues. Germline values: CDR1 MDHEN, CDR2 SYDVKM. DNA for the CDR3: TGTGCCAGCAGGCGGGTTACTGGGTACGAGCAGTGCTTC. Translation: CASRRVTGYEQCF.

CDR3 loop: CASRPGGPNYGYTF. Here the CDR3 DNA reads TGTGCAAGTCGCCCAGGGGGCCCCAACTATGGCTACACCTTC. The V call is TRBV12-2, the J call TRBJ1-2; the table's D call of TRBD1 was not tested on the DNA. TRBV12-2 is a documented pseudogene. The CDR3 is 14 amino acids.

The gene calls are TRBV5-4 and TRBJ1-5; D might be TRBD1 (6 bases). The V gene's germline CDR1 is SGHNT and CDR2 YYREEE (reference sequence). This CDR3 spans 16 amino acids. Trimming pared 0 bases from V and 7 bases from J, leaving 17 bases between. CDR3 sequence (DNA): TGTGCCAGCAGCTTGGGGGGTGGCAGGGGCCGACAGCCCCAGCATTTT. This sequence encodes CASSLGGGRGRQPQHF.

This sequence joins TRBV6-5 and TRBJ2-2; TRBD2 matches 9 bases. There are 15 residues in the CDR3. Per germline, CDR1 MNHEY and CDR2 SVGAGI. V lost 6 bases and J lost 3; bases outside the gene matches: 5. The DNA of the CDR3 is TGTGCCAGCAGCGGGACTAGCCCCTACACCGGGGAGCTGTTTTTT. Translated, it gives CASSGTSPYTGELFF.

Only a few counts were recorded for this clone. The J gene is TRBJ2-7, the V gene TRBV4-1, with a weak D call TRBD1 (5 bases). The CDR3 extends over 15 amino acids. V shed 1 base and J shed 6 bases, with 16 bases lying between them. Per germline, CDR1 MGHRA and CDR2 YSYEKL. The CDR3 nucleotides are TGCGCCAGCAGCCAAGCCCCAGGGTCGCTCGGCGAGCAGTACTTC. Protein sequence: CASSQAPGSLGEQYF.

This clone was counted between two and nine times. The junction and the germline gene differ at one end; a read error may be behind it. The V call is TRBV7-9, the J call TRBJ1-2; 8 bases agree with TRBD1. The CDR3 totals 16 residues. Germline V gives CDR1 SEHNR, CDR2 FQNEAQ (reference sequence). DNA for the CDR3: TGTTCCAGCAGCTTAGGTGGGGGACAGGCGAACTATGGCTACACCTTC. It specifies CSSSLGGGQANYGYTF.

V usage is TRBV23-1 and J usage is TRBJ2-7; 7 bases line up with TRBD1. Being an ORF, TRBV23-1 has a function that is uncertain. With V trimmed by 7 bases and J by 3 bases, 18 bases remained unmatched. This CDR3 has 17 residues. As DNA, the CDR3 is TGCGCCAGCATTCTCGATTTCAACCGGGACAGCCTCTACGAGCAGTACTTC. Translated: CASILDFNRDSLYEQYF.

The chain employs TRBV19 and TRBJ2-1; 7 positions agree with TRBD1. Per germline, CDR1 LNHDA and CDR2 SQIVND (reference sequence). With 7 bases clipped from V and 3 bases from J, the junction kept 9 bases outside the gene matches. The CDR3 is 15 residues long. CDR3 coding DNA: TGTGCCAGTACCCGAGGTGGGACAGTCTACAATGAGCAGTTCTTC. Residues: CASTRGGTVYNEQFF. Using reference TRBV19 and TRBJ2-1 for the parts outside the CDR3, the full variable domain is DGGITQSPKYLFRKEGQNVTLSCEQNLNHDAMYWYRQDPGQGLRLIYYSQIVNDFQKGDIAEGYSVSREKKESFPLTVTSAQKNPTAFYLCASTRGGTVYNEQFFGPGTRLTVL.

This clone was seen a few times. This chain uses TRBV5-1 with TRBJ2-7, with 8 bases identical to TRBD1. The V and J ends lost 5 bases and 6 bases, in that order; junction bases with no gene match: 10. CDR1 is SGHRS, CDR2 YFSETQ, per germline. The CDR3 spans 14 residues. The CDR3 sequence: CASSQSDRGREQYF. CDR3 bases: TGCGCCAGCAGTCAGAGTGACAGGGGACGCGAGCAGTACTTC.

This chain links TRBV7-3 with TRBJ2-2, with D perhaps matching TRBD2 (6 bases). CDR3 size: 16 residues. Germline CDR1 is SGHTA and CDR2 is FQGTGA. The ends were cut back, 4 bases at V and 0 bases at J, with 12 bases in the middle. The DNA of the CDR3 is TGTGCCAGCAGCTGGGACCCGGGGGCGAACACCGGGGAGCTGTTTTTT. Amino acid sequence: CASSWDPGANTGELFF.

The V call is TRBV4-2, the J call TRBJ1-4; 10 positions agree with TRBD1. V trimming: 3 bases; J trimming: 5 bases; junction bases outside the gene matches: 6. Germline V CDR1 and CDR2: LGHNA, YNFKEQ. The CDR3 covers 16 residues. Written as DNA, the CDR3 is TGTGCCAGCAGCCAGTCGGCGGGACAGGGGAATGAAAAACTGTTTTTT. This translates into CASSQSAGQGNEKLFF.

This chain joins TRBV15 and TRBJ2-7; D perhaps matches TRBD2 (5 bases). The CDR3 runs 14 residues. V lost 0 bases, J lost 3 bases, and 9 bases lay in between. CDR1 and CDR2 from the germline V gene are LNHNV and YYDKDF (reference sequence). CDR3 in amino acids: CATSREGGGYEQYF. CDR3 coding DNA: TGTGCCACCAGCAGAGAGGGCGGAGGCTACGAGCAGTACTTC.

This chain uses TRBV5-4 with TRBJ1-2; no definite D call. V lost 0 bases, J lost 1 base, and 10 bases lay in between. This CDR3 contains 15 residues. The V gene's germline CDR1 is SGHNT and CDR2 YYREEE (reference sequence). This CDR3 is CASSLAGRDNYGYTF. The CDR3 DNA follows: TGTGCCAGCAGCTTGGCAGGTCGCGATAACTATGGCTACACCTTC. Full variable domain (missing parts from reference TRBV5-4 and TRBJ1-2): ETGVTQSPTHLIKTRGQQVTLRCSSQSGHNTVSWYQQALGQGPQFIFQYYREEENGRGNFPPRFSGLQFPNYSSELNVNALELDDSALYLCASSLAGRDNYGYTFGSGTRLTVV.

The gene calls are TRBV12-1 and TRBJ1-1; TRBD1 is the table's D call and was not checked against the DNA. TRBV12-1 is flagged as a pseudogene. This CDR3 spans 21 amino acids. The CDR3 spells CASSPHLRDRVDGSADTEAFF. CDR3 DNA sequence: TGTGCCAGCAGCCCCCACCTCCGGGACAGGGTTGATGGCTCAGCGGACACTGAAGCTTTCTTT.

V gene TRBV23-1 combines with J gene TRBJ2-5; 8 nucleotides match TRBD2. The end of the DNA is better explained by TRBJ2-7, so the J call may be wrong. TRBV23-1 falls under the ORF class, with uncertain function. This CDR3 region has 17 residues. The CDR3, as DNA: TGCGCCAGCAGTCCCACGCGGGGGGTACTAAGGTCCTACGAGCAGTACTTC. Amino acids: CASSPTRGVLRSYEQYF.

This chain joins TRBV6-1 and TRBJ2-5; 12 positions match TRBD2. The J call could be wrong; TRBJ2-7 is a better fit for the DNA end. Germline V gene lookup returns CDR1 MNHNS and CDR2 SASEGT. The CDR3 extends over 16 amino acids. The CDR3 here is CASSEATSGRSYEQYF. CDR3 nucleotides: TGTGCCAGCAGTGAAGCGACTAGCGGGAGATCCTACGAGCAGTACTTC.

Only a few counts were recorded for this clone. The V call is TRBV15, the J call TRBJ2-5; D is possibly TRBD2 (6 bases). Near its end, the DNA agrees better with TRBJ2-7, so the J call may be wrong. The CDR3 spans 15 residues. Germline V gives CDR1 LNHNV, CDR2 YYDKDF (reference sequence). CDR3 bases: TGTGCCACCAGCAGAGCGCTAGCGCAATCCTACGAGCAGTACTTC. Residues: CATSRALAQSYEQYF.

Remarks on this clone: A read error is likely here: a far larger clone is one base away. Other DNA sequences in this specimen translate into the identical CDR3. V gene TRBV5-4 combines with J gene TRBJ2-2, with TRBD1 matching over 9 bases. From germline, CDR1 is SGHNT and CDR2 YYREEE (reference sequence). This CDR3 has 14 residues. For the CDR3, the DNA is TGTGCCGTCCTGACAGGGGGGAAGGGCGGGGAGCTGTTCTTT. Protein product: CAVLTGGKGGELFF.

The chain employs TRBV5-1 and TRBJ2-3, with unresolved D. Germline CDR1 SGHRS, CDR2 YFSETQ. CDR3 length equals 14 residues. V gave up 4 bases and J gave up 0 bases, with 9 bases separating them. The DNA for the CDR3 is TGCGCCAGCAGCCCGGCGGTGAGCACAGATACGCAGTATTTT. It is translated as CASSPAVSTDTQYF.

This clone was seen just once. The chain carries TRBV4-1 and TRBJ2-7; 9 positions agree with TRBD2. The ends lost 6 bases at V and 0 bases at J; junction bases unmatched: 9. In germline, CDR1 is MGHRA, CDR2 YSYEKL. This CDR3 contains 16 residues. The CDR3: CASRPGLARNSYEQYF. For the CDR3, the DNA is TGCGCCAGCAGACCCGGACTAGCGAGGAACTCCTACGAGCAGTACTTC.

This sequence joins TRBV5-4 and TRBJ2-7, with 9 bases identical to TRBD1. Germline loops: CDR1 SGHNT, CDR2 YYREEE (reference sequence). Trimming removed 3 bases from V and 6 bases from J; junction bases left unmatched: 10. The CDR3 contains 15 residues. CDR3 in DNA: TGTGCCAGCAGCTCTCCCGGGACAGGGTTGGGCGAGCAGTACTTC. Translating it yields CASSSPGTGLGEQYF.

In this sample, this clone turned up a few times. J is TRBJ2-5 and V is TRBV5-6, with 8 bases aligning to TRBD2. V was pared by 1 base and J by 5 bases, with 1 base of the junction left unmatched. The germline CDR1 and CDR2 sequences are SGHDT and YYEEEE. The CDR3 runs 13 residues. The CDR3 nucleotides are TGTGCCAGCAGCTTGCGGGAGGGGGAGACCCAGTACTTC. Residues: CASSLREGETQYF.

On this clone itself: The junction differs from germline at one of its ends, possibly a read error. This sequence joins TRBV7-9 and TRBJ1-4, with D unresolved. Per the germline V gene, CDR1 is SEHNR and CDR2 is FQNEAQ (reference sequence). This CDR3 region has 15 residues. CDR3 amino acids: CSSSAPGEKGEKLFF. As DNA, the CDR3 is TGTTCCAGCAGCGCCCCCGGGGAAAAGGGCGAAAAACTGTTTTTT.

The chain links TRBV19 to TRBJ2-3; tentative D call: TRBD2 (6 bases). Trimming stripped 5 bases from V and 4 bases from J, with 19 bases between. This CDR3 region has 16 residues. Germline CDR1 is LNHDA and CDR2 is SQIVND (reference sequence). CDR3 sequence: CASSPGERGGADTQYF. Here the CDR3 DNA reads TGTGCCAGTAGTCCCGGGGAACGGGGCGGGGCAGATACGCAGTATTTT. The full variable domain, its missing parts supplied by reference TRBV19 and TRBJ2-3, is DGGITQSPKYLFRKEGQNVTLSCEQNLNHDAMYWYRQDPGQGLRLIYYSQIVNDFQKGDIAEGYSVSREKKESFPLTVTSAQKNPTAFYLCASSPGERGGADTQYFGPGTRLTVL.

The chain combines TRBV6-4 with TRBJ2-1, with 10 bases aligning to TRBD2. CDR1 MRHNA and CDR2 SNTAGT come from the germline V gene. Germline trimming cut 3 bases from V and 8 bases from J; bases unmatched to any gene: 10. This CDR3 is built from 16 residues. CDR3 in amino acids: CASSEGGLAGVDEQFF. The CDR3 coding sequence is TGTGCCAGCAGTGAGGGGGGGCTAGCGGGAGTGGATGAGCAGTTCTTC.

This clone was picked up a small number of times. The chain joins TRBV5-1 to TRBJ1-1, with TRBD1 matching over 8 bases. This CDR3 spans 14 amino acids. CDR1 and CDR2 (germline): SGHRS, YFSETQ. V lost 1 base, J lost 6 bases, and 5 bases stayed unmatched. The CDR3 nucleotides read TGCGCCAGCAGCTTGACAGGGGGTAACCCTGAAGCTTTCTTT. Translating it yields CASSLTGGNPEAFF.